This TCR beta chain was profiled in a study of blood T cell repertoires in COVID-19. The table came from immunoSEQ multiplex PCR; TCRdb's copy has only in-frame clones and leaves some out. The sample contains under 250,000 clones, about 82% of which appear only once. The germline gives CDR1 SGHTA, CDR2 FQGNSA. Trimming left V 5 bases short and J 6 bases short, with 13 bases between. The CDR3 has 14 residues. The sequenced sample was peripheral blood. The sequence derives from a man older than 75 with acute or convalescent COVID-19. This chain links TRBV7-2 with TRBJ2-2, with no clear D. CDR3: CASSPSRWSGELFF. CDR3 nucleotide sequence: TGTGCCAGCAGCCCAAGTCGGTGGTCCGGGGAGCTGTTTTTT. Full variable domain (missing parts from reference TRBV7-2 and TRBJ2-2): GAGVSQSPSNKVTEKGKDVELRCDPISGHTALYWYRQSLGQGLEFLIYFQGNSAPDKSGLPSDRFSAERTGGSVSTLTIQRTQQEDSAVYLCASSPSRWSGELFFGEGSRLTVL.